This entry describes one TCR beta chain. The antigen this receptor binds is unknown. No base quality values were provided; no much bigger clone lies one nucleotide off. The CDR3 sequence holds 14 residues, the cysteine and phenylalanine included. Just the 42-base CDR3 DNA is kept, in frame starting at base 1. The junction carries 14 bases between V and J, which are trimmed by 3 bases and 5 bases respectively. CDR1 and CDR2, looked up from the germline V gene, are MNHEY and SVGAGI. These data belong to a study of blood T cell repertoires in COVID-19 (dated by TCRdb to between 2020 and 2021). Broadly, across the study: The collaborator samples originated in the United States, Italy and Spain and spanned the acute and convalescent phases of COVID-19. Subjects who had been exposed to COVID-19, were actively infected with it, or had recovered from it provided the deeply sampled blood TCRbeta repertoires that made up the dataset. The samples were drawn from the first 160 participants of the ongoing ImmuneRACE study and from 1,254 subjects provided by 6 global collaborators. Sample metadata almost always included a de-identified subject ID, COVID-19 status, age in years and sex. The prospective study material was composed of cDNA or gDNA derived from T cells, B-cell-depleted T cells, or PBMCs. The repertoires were made available in a free public database intended to serve as a resource for research on the immune response to SARS-CoV-2. Where available, HLA class I and class II types were taken from metadata supplied by the sample provider and were not determined by assay-based typing. Findings and caveats that apply to the study as a whole: How much clinical and demographic metadata was included differed by source and by participant, and the metadata was provided uncurated.

Participants in the prospective study were enrolled through a virtual design, were aged about 18 to 100 years, and lived in approximately 25 United States geographic areas. Cohort assignment in the prospective study relied on participant-reported clinical history from a screening survey and a study questionnaire. Mobile phlebotomists in the prospective study collected whole blood, serum and a nasopharyngeal or oropharyngeal swab from every participant. Prospective study participants could optionally give additional blood draws and questionnaires over a roughly two-month period. Before DNA extraction, blood samples from the prospective study were shipped at room temperature or frozen. TCRbeta CDR3 regions were amplified from genomic DNA by means of the immunoSEQ Assay, a bias-controlled multiplex PCR. The original pipeline was this. Nucleated cell counts per sample were estimated from amplification of reference gene primers within the assay. To quantify the absolute abundance of each unique TCRbeta CDR3 rearrangement, sequence reads were collapsed and filtered. For each sample, productive Simpson clonality was calculated as the square root of Simpson's diversity index over productive rearrangements. TCRdb took over this immuneACCESS table, retaining in-frame rearrangements with V and J assigned. Such tables are incomplete; in checked studies, under half of the missing clones stem from an unresolved V gene, and the remainder is unexplained. That table gives V, J and clone size, and the DNA gave D and trimming. The table for this sample lists roughly 260,000 clones; about 87% of them were counted only once. The top ten clonotypes cover just over 2.5% of the sample.

This chain is built from TRBV6-5 and TRBJ2-7; tentative D gene TRBD1, with 6 bases matching. Input material: PBMCs or T cells enriched from blood (not recorded which). This clonotype originated in a woman under 40 with acute COVID-19. The nucleotide sequence reads TGTGCCAGCAGTTATGCAGGGGTGGGTAACGAGCAGTACTTC. The encoded protein is CASSYAGVGNEQYF.